This TCR beta chain stems from a study of blood T cell repertoires in COVID-19. TCRdb's table, derived via immunoSEQ multiplex PCR, lists solely in-frame clones and lacks some. The sample holds approximately 190,000 clones, under 85% seen once. The CDR3 consists of 14 residues. Trimming shortened V by 8 bases and J by 0 bases, and 13 bases separated the two germline ends. Germline-derived CDR1 and CDR2 are MNHNY and SVGAGI (reference sequence). Sequenced material: peripheral blood. The chain employs TRBV6-6 and TRBJ1-1; possibly TRBD1 for D (6 bases). This TCR was recovered from a woman aged 40 to 50 with acute or convalescent COVID-19. In nucleotides, the CDR3 is TGTGCCAGCCGGGACACACGGGTGAACACTGAAGCTTTCTTT. Translated: CASRDTRVNTEAFF.